The sequence of this T cell receptor beta chain was determined in a study of T cells in Graves' hyperthyroidism and ophthalmopathy. Study at large: Once the initial diagnosis was made, peripheral blood was obtained before any treatment.

V lost 4 bases and J 7 bases, leaving 26 bases between the germline ends. The V gene's germline CDR1 is MNHEY and CDR2 SMNVEV (reference sequence). This CDR3 has 18 residues. RNA transcripts provided the source from which TCR beta CDR3 regions were amplified. HTBI primers were used for first-round RT-PCR of the TCR CDR3. TCRdb reprocessed the multiplex PCR reads via MiXCR and lists one record per CDR3 protein. The table shows some 270,000 distinct CDR3 sequences, with 13% occurring only once. There are many counts of this clonotype. This chain connects TRBV27 to TRBJ2-1; D perhaps matches TRBD1 (5 bases). This receptor was identified in a woman younger than 45 with Graves' hyperthyroidism that later progressed to Graves' ophthalmopathy. Sequencing was performed on blood. DNA for the CDR3: TGTGCCAGCAGTTCCCTAAAGCCCCGACAGCCTCTGGGGAATGAGCAGTTCTTC. Its protein is CASSSLKPRQPLGNEQFF.